This T cell receptor beta chain was identified in a study of cytomegalovirus exposure and HLA in healthy donors. Across the study: A previous analysis identified 100 million or so unique TCR beta sequences derived from 180 million or so T cells. Findings of the study overall: Later examination showed HLA-associated TCR beta chains had greater clonal expansion than equally common others.

Deletions cut 0 bases from V and 0 bases from J, with 18 bases between. In germline, CDR1 is KGHSH, CDR2 LQKENI. This CDR3 region has 19 residues. Remarks on this clone: Antigen specificity is unknown.

In the PCR, 60 Vbeta and 13 Jbeta primers were used. The assay was immunoSEQ multiplex PCR, and TCRdb's table has in-frame clones only and misses some. The profile shows over 110,000 clones, approximately 70% of them singletons. The gene calls are TRBV18 and TRBJ1-3; tentatively, D is TRBD1 (6 bases). The sequencing sample was made of PBMCs. This clonotype originated in a woman aged 40 to 49 in good health and CMV-seronegative. The DNA of the CDR3 is TGTGCCAGCTCACCACCGGGGCTACAGACAGGCTCCTCTGGAAACACCATATATTTT. This translates into CASSPPGLQTGSSGNTIYF.